This entry describes one T cell receptor beta chain. Germline CDR1 and CDR2: SGHTA and FQGNSA. Trimming at V came to 5 bases and at J to 0 bases, leaving 10 bases not matched to a gene. The CDR3 consists of 18 residues. Sequencing was performed with immunoSEQ multiplex PCR; in TCRdb, only in-frame clones are kept and a portion is missing. The table has more than 95,000 clones, roughly four fifths seen once. The data are from a study of glioma-infiltrating T cells after dendritic cell vaccination. Whole-study context: Patients received three intradermal dendritic cell vaccine injections at biweekly intervals.

The clonotype originates from a human donor with glioblastoma. The sequencing here drew on blood, taken before dendritic cell vaccination. This sequence joins TRBV7-2 and TRBJ2-4, with 10 positions matching TRBD1. The DNA for the CDR3 is TGTGCCAGCAGCCGGGACAGGGGTTTCAGTCTAGCCAAAAACATTCAGTACTTC. This gives the protein CASSRDRGFSLAKNIQYF.